Here is one TCR beta chain with its context. Its antigen specificity is not known. The sample holds no much larger clone one base away, and base qualities are not on file. TCR CDR3 regions were amplified from genomic DNA by multiplex PCR using the deep immunoSEQ assay. For each cell subset, the extracted genomic DNA was distributed evenly across all wells of several immunoSEQ 96-well plates, and each plate served as one replicate. For sorted subsets, 200 to 250 ng of genomic DNA, equivalent to 30,000 or so T cell genomes, went into each replicate PCR. Purified libraries were quantified with a Qubit 3.0 fluorometer, sized on a Bioanalyzer 2100, and re-quantified with the KAPA Library Quantification kit. Every immunoSEQ 96-well plate was sequenced on a dedicated single-read 150-cycle Illumina NextSeq 550 flow cell. On the study's bioinformatics: The immunoSEQ output contained only junctional sequences without quality scores, so filtering could not match that applied to full-length reads. To assign V/J genes and CDR3, sequences were annotated using PyIR, a Python wrapper for IgBLAST v1.9, with IMGT germline references. Reads were removed for weak V/J assignments (E-value above 1e-6), missing CDR3, stop codons, out-of-frame junctions, or ambiguous translated residues. V3J clonotypes were defined by identical inferred V gene, J gene, and CDR3 amino acid sequence. To compute the percentage overlap between repertoires, the number of shared unique clonotypes was divided by the size of the smaller repertoire. RTK rarefaction, the Chao1 estimator, and Recon v2.1 estimates of unobserved clonotypes were used to assess repertoire richness. Generation probabilities for all TCRbeta clonotypes obtained by the gDNA method from a handful of donors were computed using OLGA. Entries here come from immuneACCESS through TCRdb and include only in-frame sequences with V and J called. Some clones fail to appear in such tables; in the studies checked, an unresolved V gene covers under half of the shortfall, and the cause of the remainder is unknown. That table is the source of V, J and clone size, and D and trimming were worked out from the DNA. The sample records fewer than 400,000 clones, approximately 79% of which are singletons. About 9.4% of the sample is in the top ten clones.

The CDR3, from cysteine to phenylalanine, totals 14 residues. The CDR3 DNA has 42 bases and is translated from base 1. Taken from the germline V gene, the CDR1 and CDR2 loops are KGHSH and LQKENI. V loses 3 bases of germline sequence and J loses 0 bases, and the interval between the two ends is 9 bases. The donors were healthy, HIV-negative adults with no recently reported acute infections or vaccinations. Every donor was a Caucasian adult living in Nashville, Tennessee, USA. CD4+ T cells were enriched through magnetic negative selection, after which naive cells were positively selected on CD45RA and the remaining negative fraction served as the memory subset. Blood was collected by leukapheresis, and PBMCs were isolated by Ficoll-Histopaque density gradient centrifugation and then cryopreserved in liquid nitrogen vapor phase. Analytical flow cytometry was used to check the purity and quantity of each magnetically sorted T cell population. Genomic DNA was isolated from each sorted fraction and quantified by UV absorbance on a Nanodrop 2000c.

These data come from a study of shared clonotypes between healthy human individuals (dated by TCRdb to 2018 to 2021). Describing the broader study: The cohort comprised a couple of women and a few men aged 18 to 49 years. For each donor, CD4 naive and CD4 memory were each run on three plates, CD8 naive on two plates, and CD8 memory on one plate. To estimate repertoire size and how much clonotypes are shared between individuals, the study performed deep sequencing of blood TCR repertoires from 4 to 6 healthy adults. Different laboratories and diverse techniques were used to prepare libraries and sequence TCR repertoires, to increase sequencing depth and limit assay-specific biases. Each donor's leukapheresis produced roughly between about 0.85 and 10 billion PBMCs.

General findings and caveats noted by the study authors: Estimated clonotype richness was generally larger for naive than for memory subsets. Based on pairwise subsampling, the degree of clonotype sharing among donors was expected to be affected by sequencing depth. Rarefaction of sorted-subset datasets indicated incomplete sequencing despite the large sequencing depth. Because the study included only a small number of donors, the genetic and exposure-history diversity represented was limited. Across a few donors, roughly 5% of naive CD4, approximately 3.6% of naive CD8, 2% to 2.5% of memory CD4, and approximately 0.4% of memory CD8 clonotypes were shared. Only blood was sampled, and tissue TCR repertoires likely differ from those in blood. Higher generation probabilities were observed for clonotypes shared by all four sorted-subset donors than for non-shared clonotypes.

Material for sequencing was memory CD4+ T cells sorted from blood. In the paper's terms, the cell subset or site label means: CD45RA-negative fraction. The chain employs TRBV18 and TRBJ2-7; possibly the D gene is TRBD1, per 6 matching bases. The TCR was taken from a man under 40 in good health. Here is the DNA: TGTGCCAGCTCACCGGGGGCGAACTCCTACGAGCAGTACTTC. This gives the protein CASSPGANSYEQYF.